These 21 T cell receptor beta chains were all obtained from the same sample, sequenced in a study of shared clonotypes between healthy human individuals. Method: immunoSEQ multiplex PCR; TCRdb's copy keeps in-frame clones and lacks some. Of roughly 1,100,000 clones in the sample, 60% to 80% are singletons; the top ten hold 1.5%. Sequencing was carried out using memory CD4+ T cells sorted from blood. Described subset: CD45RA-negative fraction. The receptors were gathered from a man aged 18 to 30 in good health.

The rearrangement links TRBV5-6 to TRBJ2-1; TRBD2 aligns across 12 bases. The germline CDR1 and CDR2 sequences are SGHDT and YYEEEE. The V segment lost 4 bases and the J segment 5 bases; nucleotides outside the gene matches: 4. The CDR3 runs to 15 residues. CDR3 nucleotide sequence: TGTGCCAGCAGCCGACTAGCGGGGGCGAACAATGAGCAGTTCTTC. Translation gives CASSRLAGANNEQFF. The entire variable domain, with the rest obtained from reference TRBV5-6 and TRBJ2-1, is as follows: DAGVTQSPTHLIKTRGQQVTLRCSPKSGHDTVSWYQQALGQGPQFIFQYYEEEERQRGNFPDRFSGHQFPNYSSELNVNALLLGDSALYLCASSRLAGANNEQFFGPGTRLTVL.

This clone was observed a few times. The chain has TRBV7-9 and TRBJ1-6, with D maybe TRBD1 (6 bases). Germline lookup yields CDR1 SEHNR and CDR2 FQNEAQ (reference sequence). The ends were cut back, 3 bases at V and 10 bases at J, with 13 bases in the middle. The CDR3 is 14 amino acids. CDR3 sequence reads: CASSFQGLGSPLHF. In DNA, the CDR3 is TGTGCCAGCAGCTTTCAGGGGTTGGGGTCACCCCTCCACTTT.

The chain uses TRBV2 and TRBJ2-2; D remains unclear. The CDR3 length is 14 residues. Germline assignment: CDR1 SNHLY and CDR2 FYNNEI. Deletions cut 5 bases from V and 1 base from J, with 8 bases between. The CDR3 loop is CASSRGLNTGELFF. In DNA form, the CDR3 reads TGTGCCAGCAGTCGCGGTCTGAACACCGGGGAGCTGTTTTTT.

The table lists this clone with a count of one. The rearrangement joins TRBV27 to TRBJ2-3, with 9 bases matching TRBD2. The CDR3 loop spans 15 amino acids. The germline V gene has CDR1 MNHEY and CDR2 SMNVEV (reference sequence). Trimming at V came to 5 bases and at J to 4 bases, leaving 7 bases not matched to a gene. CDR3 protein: CASSLAGGRPDTQYF. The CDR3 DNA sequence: TGTGCCAGCAGTCTCGCGGGAGGGCGCCCAGATACGCAGTATTTT.

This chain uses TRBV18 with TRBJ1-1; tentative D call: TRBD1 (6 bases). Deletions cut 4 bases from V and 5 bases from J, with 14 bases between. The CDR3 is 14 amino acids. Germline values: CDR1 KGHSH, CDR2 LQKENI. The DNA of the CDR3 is TGTGCCAGCTCACAAATGGTTCAGGGGACTGAAGCTTTCTTT. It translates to CASSQMVQGTEAFF.

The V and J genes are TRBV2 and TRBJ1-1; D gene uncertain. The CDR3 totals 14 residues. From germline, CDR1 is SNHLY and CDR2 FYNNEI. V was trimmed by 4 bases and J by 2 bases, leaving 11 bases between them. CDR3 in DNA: TGTGCCAGCAGTGCGAGGGTAGGAAACACTGAAGCTTTCTTT. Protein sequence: CASSARVGNTEAFF.

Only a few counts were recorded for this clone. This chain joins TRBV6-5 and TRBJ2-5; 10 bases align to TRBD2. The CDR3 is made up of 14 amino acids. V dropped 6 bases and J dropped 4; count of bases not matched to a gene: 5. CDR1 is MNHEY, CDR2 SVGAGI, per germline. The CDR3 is CASRHLAGAETQYF. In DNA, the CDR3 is TGTGCCAGCAGACACCTAGCGGGAGCAGAGACCCAGTACTTC.

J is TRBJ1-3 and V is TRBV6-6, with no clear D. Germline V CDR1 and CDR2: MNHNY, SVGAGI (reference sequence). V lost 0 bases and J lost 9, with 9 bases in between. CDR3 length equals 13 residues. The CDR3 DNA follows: TGTGCCAGCAGTTACTCGGAGAAGGGCACCATATATTTT. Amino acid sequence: CASSYSEKGTIYF.

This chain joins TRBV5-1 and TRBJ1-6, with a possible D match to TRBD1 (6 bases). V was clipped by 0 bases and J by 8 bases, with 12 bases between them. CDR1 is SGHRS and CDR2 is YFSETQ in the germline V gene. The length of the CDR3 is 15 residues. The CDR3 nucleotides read TGCGCCAGCAGCTTGGAGGGGGGGAAGGATTCACCCCTCCACTTT. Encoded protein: CASSLEGGKDSPLHF.

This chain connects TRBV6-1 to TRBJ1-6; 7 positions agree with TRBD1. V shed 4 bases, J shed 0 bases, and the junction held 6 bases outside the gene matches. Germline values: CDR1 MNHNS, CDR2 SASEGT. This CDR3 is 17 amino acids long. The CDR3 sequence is CASSATGQSSYNSPLHF. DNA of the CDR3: TGTGCCAGCAGTGCTACGGGACAGAGCTCCTATAATTCACCCCTCCACTTT.

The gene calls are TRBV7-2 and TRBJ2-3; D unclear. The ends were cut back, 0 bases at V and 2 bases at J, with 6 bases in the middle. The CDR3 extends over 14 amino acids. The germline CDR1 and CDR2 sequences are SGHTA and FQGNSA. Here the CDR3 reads CASSLAAATDTQYF. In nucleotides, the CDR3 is TGTGCCAGCAGCTTAGCGGCGGCCACAGATACGCAGTATTTT.

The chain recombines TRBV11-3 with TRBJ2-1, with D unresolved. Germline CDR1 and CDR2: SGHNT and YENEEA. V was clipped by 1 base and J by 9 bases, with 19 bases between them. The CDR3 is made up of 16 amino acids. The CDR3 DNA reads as TGTGCCAGCAGCTTAGCCAAGCTAGACTCTCGCGGTGAGCAGTTCTTC. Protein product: CASSLAKLDSRGEQFF.

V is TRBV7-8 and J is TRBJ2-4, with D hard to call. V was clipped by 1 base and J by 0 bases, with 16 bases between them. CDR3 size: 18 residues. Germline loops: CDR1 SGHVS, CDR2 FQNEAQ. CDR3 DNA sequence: TGTGCCAGCAGCTTAGATGTTCGGGCAGGTAGAGCCAAAAACATTCAGTACTTC. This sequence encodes CASSLDVRAGRAKNIQYF. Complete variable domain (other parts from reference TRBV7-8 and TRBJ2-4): GAGVSQSPRYKVAKRGQDVALRCDPISGHVSLFWYQQALGQGPEFLTYFQNEAQLDKSGLPSDRFFAERPEGSVSTLKIQRTQQEDSAVYLCASSLDVRAGRAKNIQYFGAGTRLSVL.

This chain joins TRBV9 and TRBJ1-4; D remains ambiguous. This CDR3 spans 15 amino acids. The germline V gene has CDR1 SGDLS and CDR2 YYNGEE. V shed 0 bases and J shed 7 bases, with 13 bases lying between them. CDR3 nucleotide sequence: TGTGCCAGCAGCGTAGTAGGGCAGCGGGGTGAAAAACTGTTTTTT. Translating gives CASSVVGQRGEKLFF.

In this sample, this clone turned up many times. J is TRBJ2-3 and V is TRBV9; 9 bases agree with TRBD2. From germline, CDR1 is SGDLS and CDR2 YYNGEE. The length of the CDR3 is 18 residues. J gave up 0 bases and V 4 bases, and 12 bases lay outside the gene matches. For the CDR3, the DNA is TGTGCCAGCAGCTCACCGAGCGGGGGGACTACTAGCACAGATACGCAGTATTTT. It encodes CASSSPSGGTTSTDTQYF.

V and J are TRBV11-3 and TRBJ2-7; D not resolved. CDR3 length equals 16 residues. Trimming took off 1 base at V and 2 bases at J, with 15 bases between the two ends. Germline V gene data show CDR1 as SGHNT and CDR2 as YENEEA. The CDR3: CASSLGVGSSPYEQYF. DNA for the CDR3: TGTGCCAGCAGCTTAGGCGTGGGATCCTCGCCCTACGAGCAGTACTTC.

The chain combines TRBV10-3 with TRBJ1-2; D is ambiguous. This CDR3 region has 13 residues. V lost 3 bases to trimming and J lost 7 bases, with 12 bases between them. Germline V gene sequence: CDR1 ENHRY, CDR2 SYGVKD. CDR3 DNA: TGTGCCATCAGTGACAGTGGGGTTCGTGGCTACACCTTC. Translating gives CAISDSGVRGYTF.

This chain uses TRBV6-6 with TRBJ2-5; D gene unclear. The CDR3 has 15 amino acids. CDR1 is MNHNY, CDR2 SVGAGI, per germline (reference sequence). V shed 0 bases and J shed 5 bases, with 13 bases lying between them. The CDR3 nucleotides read TGTGCCAGCAGTTACTCGAGGAGCAACTGGGAGACCCAGTACTTC. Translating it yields CASSYSRSNWETQYF.

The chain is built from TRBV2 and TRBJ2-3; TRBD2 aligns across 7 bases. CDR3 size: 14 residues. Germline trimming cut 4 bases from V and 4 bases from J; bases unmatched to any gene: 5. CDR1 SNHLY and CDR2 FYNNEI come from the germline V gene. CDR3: CASSGQGGADTQYF. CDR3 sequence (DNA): TGTGCCAGCAGTGGTCAGGGAGGGGCAGATACGCAGTATTTT.

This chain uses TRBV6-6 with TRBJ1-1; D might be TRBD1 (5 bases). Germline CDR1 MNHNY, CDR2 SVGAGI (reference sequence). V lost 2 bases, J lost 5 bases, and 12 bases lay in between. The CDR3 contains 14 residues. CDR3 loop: CASSYLGSGTEAFF. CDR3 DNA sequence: TGTGCCAGCAGTTACCTGGGGTCAGGGACTGAAGCTTTCTTT.

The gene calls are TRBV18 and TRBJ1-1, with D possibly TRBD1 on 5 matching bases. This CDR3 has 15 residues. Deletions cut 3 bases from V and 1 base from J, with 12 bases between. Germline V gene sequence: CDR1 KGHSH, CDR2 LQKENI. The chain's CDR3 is CASSPLGEANTEAFF. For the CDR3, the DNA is TGTGCCAGCTCACCTCTGGGGGAGGCGAACACTGAAGCTTTCTTT.